This TCR beta chain is drawn from a study of regulatory T cells in long-lasting Graves disease. Study at large: Persistent cases were those of Graves' disease that involved over 5 years of antithyroid drugs with positive TSH receptor antibodies.

iRepertoire HTBI primers and Arm-PCR of CDR3 regions built TCR beta libraries. TCRdb re-derived calls from the multiplex PCR reads in MiXCR, one entry per CDR3 protein. The table lists 600,000 to 800,000 distinct CDR3 sequences, around 30% of them singletons. Study-level points and caveats: Newly diagnosed Graves' patients had higher TCR diversity than persistent ones. Gene preferences differed: TRBV28, TRBJ1-2, TRBJ2-5 in persistent cases.

Time point given: persistent/refractory GD, antithyroid drugs over 5 years with positive TRAb. PBMC RNA served as the TCR library source. Patients were enrolled at an endocrinology department in Xi'an, China. Germline CDR1 and CDR2: LNHDA and SQIVND (reference sequence). J was trimmed by 4 bases and V by 4 bases; bases with no gene match: 11. The CDR3 is made up of 19 amino acids. Points on this clonotype: Antigen: not known.

The chain employs TRBV19 and TRBJ2-6; 12 bases match TRBD1. The clonotype was recovered from a female donor with Graves disease. This sample comprised peripheral blood mononuclear cells (PBMCs), obtained when the disease was refractory, from a patient treated with antithyroid drugs. The CDR3 DNA reads as TGTGCCAGTAGTACCTCCACCGGGACAGGGGGCACGGGGGCCAACGTCCTGACTTTC. Protein sequence: CASSTSTGTGGTGANVLTF.